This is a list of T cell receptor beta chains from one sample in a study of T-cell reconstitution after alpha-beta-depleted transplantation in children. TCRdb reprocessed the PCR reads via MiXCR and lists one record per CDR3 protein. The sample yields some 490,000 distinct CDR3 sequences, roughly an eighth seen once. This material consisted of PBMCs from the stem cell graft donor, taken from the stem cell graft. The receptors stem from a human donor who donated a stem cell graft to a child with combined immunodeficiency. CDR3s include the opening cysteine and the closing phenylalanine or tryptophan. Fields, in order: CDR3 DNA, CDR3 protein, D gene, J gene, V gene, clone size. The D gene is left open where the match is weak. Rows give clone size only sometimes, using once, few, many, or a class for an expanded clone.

CDR3nt: TGTGCCAGCAGTGAAAACCAACCCGACTATGGCTACACCTTC; CDR3aa: CASSENQPDYGYTF; d_gene: .; j_gene: TRBJ1-2; v_gene: TRBV6-1; abundance: .
CDR3nt: TGTGCCAGCAGTTTAGCCGTTCCCCCACAATATGAGCAGTTCTTC; CDR3aa: CASSLAVPPQYEQFF; d_gene: .; j_gene: TRBJ2-1; v_gene: TRBV6-2/TRBV6-3; abundance: few
CDR3nt: TGTGCCAGCAGCACGGGACAGGGGTTCCTCCACGAGCAGTACTTC; CDR3aa: CASSTGQGFLHEQYF; d_gene: TRBD1; j_gene: TRBJ2-7; v_gene: TRBV7-3; abundance: .
CDR3nt: TGCGCCAGCAGTCAAGGACAGGACGGATACAATGAGCAGTTCTTC; CDR3aa: CASSQGQDGYNEQFF; d_gene: TRBD1; j_gene: TRBJ2-1; v_gene: TRBV23-1; abundance: .
CDR3nt: TGCAGCGTCCACGCAGGGGCGGGGGGCACTGAAGCTTTCTTT; CDR3aa: CSVHAGAGGTEAFF; d_gene: .; j_gene: TRBJ1-1; v_gene: TRBV29-1; abundance: few
CDR3nt: TGTGCCAGCAGTGAGGGACTGCCCATGAACACTGAAGCTTTCTTT; CDR3aa: CASSEGLPMNTEAFF; d_gene: .; j_gene: TRBJ1-1; v_gene: TRBV6-1; abundance: .
CDR3nt: TGTGCCAGCACCACATCCGGGACGCAGTATTTT; CDR3aa: CASTTSGTQYF; d_gene: .; j_gene: TRBJ2-3; v_gene: TRBV6-2/TRBV6-3; abundance: .
CDR3nt: TGTGCCAGCAGCTTATGGCCGGAGCCGACCTACGAGCAGTACTTC; CDR3aa: CASSLWPEPTYEQYF; d_gene: .; j_gene: TRBJ2-7; v_gene: TRBV7-2; abundance: .
CDR3nt: TGTGCCAGCAGCCAAGATAACAGGGTGGCCTACGAGCAGTACTTC; CDR3aa: CASSQDNRVAYEQYF; d_gene: .; j_gene: TRBJ2-7; v_gene: TRBV4-2; abundance: many
CDR3nt: TGCAGTGCTAGAGATCCCACAGCTTACTCCTACAATGAGCAGTTCTTC; CDR3aa: CSARDPTAYSYNEQFF; d_gene: .; j_gene: TRBJ2-1; v_gene: TRBV20-1; abundance: many
CDR3nt: TGTGCCAGCAGTTTCTTTTTCGACGGGGCGAGAGAGACCCAGTACTTC; CDR3aa: CASSFFFDGARETQYF; d_gene: .; j_gene: TRBJ2-5; v_gene: TRBV27; abundance: .
CDR3nt: TGCAGTGCTAACCCTAGCGGGGGGAGCGGTGAGCAGTTCTTC; CDR3aa: CSANPSGGSGEQFF; d_gene: TRBD2; j_gene: TRBJ2-1; v_gene: TRBV20-1; abundance: few
CDR3nt: TGCAGTGCTAGAGCCCAGTTGCAGGGGGATCAGCCCCAGCATTTT; CDR3aa: CSARAQLQGDQPQHF; d_gene: TRBD1; j_gene: TRBJ1-5; v_gene: TRBV20-1; abundance: .
CDR3nt: TGCGCCAGCAGCCAAGGTCCCGGGGGCGATGAGCAGTTCTTC; CDR3aa: CASSQGPGGDEQFF; d_gene: .; j_gene: TRBJ2-1; v_gene: TRBV4-3; abundance: few